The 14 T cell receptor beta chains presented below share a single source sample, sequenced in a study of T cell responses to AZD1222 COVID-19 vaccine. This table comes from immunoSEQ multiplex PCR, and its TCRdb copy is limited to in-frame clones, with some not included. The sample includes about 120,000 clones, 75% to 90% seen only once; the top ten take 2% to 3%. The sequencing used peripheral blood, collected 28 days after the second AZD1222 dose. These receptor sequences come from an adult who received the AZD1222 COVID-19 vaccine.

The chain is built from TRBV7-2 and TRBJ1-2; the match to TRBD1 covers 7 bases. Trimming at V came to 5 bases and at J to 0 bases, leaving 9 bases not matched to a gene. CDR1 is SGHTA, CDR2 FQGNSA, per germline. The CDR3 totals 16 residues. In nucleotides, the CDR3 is TGTGCCAGCAGCATCGATAACAGGGGAGCTAACTATGGCTACACCTTC. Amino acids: CASSIDNRGANYGYTF.

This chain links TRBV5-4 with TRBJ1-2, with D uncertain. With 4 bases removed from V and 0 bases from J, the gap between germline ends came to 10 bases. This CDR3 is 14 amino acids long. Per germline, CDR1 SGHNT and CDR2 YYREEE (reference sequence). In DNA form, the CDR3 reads TGTGCCAGCAGCCCCACGTCCTCTAACTATGGCTACACCTTC. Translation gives CASSPTSSNYGYTF.

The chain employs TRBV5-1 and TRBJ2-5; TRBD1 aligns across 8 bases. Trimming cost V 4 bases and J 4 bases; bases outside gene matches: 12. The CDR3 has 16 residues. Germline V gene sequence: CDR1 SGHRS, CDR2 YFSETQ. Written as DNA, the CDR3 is TGCGCCAGCAGCGGGGGGTCGACAGGGGCGGGAGAGACCCAGTACTTC. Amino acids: CASSGGSTGAGETQYF.

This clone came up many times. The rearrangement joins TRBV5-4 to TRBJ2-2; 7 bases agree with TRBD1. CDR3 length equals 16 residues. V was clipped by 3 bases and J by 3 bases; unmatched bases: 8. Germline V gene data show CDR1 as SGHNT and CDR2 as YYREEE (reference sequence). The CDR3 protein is CASSSDRTGYTGELFF. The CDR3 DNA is TGTGCCAGCAGCTCGGACCGGACAGGATACACCGGGGAGCTGTTTTTT.

The CDR3 loop is CASSNPVPPKQEQFF. CDR3 DNA: TGTGCCAGCAGTAATCCGGTCCCCCCTAAACAAGAGCAGTTCTTC. The rearrangement joins TRBV28 to TRBJ2-1, with D uncertain. The germline V gene encodes CDR1 MDHEN and CDR2 SYDVKM. V was shortened by 5 bases and J by 10 bases, with 21 bases between the two germline ends. The CDR3 covers 15 residues.

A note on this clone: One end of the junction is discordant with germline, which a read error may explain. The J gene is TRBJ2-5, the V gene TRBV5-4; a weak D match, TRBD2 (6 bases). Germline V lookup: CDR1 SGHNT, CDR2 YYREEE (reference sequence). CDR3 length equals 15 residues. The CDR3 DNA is TGTGCCAGCAGGGAAGGGGCGGGACTCACGTCCCTAATGGACTTC. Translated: CASREGAGLTSLMDF.

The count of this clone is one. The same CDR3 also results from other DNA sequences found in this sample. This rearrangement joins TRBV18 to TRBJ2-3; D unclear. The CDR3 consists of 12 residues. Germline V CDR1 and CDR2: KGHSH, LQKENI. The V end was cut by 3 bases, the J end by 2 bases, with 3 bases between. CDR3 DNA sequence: TGTGCCAGCTCACCGTCCACAGATACGCAGTATTTT. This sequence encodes CASSPSTDTQYF.

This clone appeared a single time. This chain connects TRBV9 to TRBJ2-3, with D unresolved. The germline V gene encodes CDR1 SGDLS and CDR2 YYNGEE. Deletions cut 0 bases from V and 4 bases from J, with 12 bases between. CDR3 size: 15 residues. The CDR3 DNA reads TGTGCCAGCAGCGTAGTAGGTCGAAACGCAGATACGCAGTATTTT. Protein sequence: CASSVVGRNADTQYF.

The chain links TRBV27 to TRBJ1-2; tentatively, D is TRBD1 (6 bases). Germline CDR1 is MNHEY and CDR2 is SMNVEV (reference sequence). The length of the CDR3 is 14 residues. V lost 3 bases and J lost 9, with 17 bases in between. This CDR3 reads CASSFRDTLRSYTF. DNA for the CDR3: TGTGCCAGCAGTTTCCGGGACACCCTTAGGAGCTACACCTTC.

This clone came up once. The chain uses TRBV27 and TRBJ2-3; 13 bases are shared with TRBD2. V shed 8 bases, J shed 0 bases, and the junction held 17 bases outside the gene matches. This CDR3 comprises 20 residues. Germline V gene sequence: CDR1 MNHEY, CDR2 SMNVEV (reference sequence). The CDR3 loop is CASLRSLTSGGKFSTDTQYF. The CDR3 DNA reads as TGTGCCAGCTTAAGATCATTGACTAGCGGGGGGAAATTTAGCACAGATACGCAGTATTTT.

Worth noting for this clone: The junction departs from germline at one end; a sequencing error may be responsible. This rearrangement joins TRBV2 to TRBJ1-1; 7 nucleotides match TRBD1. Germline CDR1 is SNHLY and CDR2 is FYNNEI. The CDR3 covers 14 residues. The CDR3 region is CASSSRTGPAVAFF. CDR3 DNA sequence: TGCGCCAGCAGTAGCCGGACAGGCCCGGCGGTAGCTTTCTTT.

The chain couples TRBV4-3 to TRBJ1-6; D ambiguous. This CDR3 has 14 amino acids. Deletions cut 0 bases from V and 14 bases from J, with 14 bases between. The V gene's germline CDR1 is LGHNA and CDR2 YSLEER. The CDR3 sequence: CASSQDRDVGSLHF. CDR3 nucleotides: TGCGCCAGCAGCCAAGATCGAGATGTGGGATCCCTCCACTTT.

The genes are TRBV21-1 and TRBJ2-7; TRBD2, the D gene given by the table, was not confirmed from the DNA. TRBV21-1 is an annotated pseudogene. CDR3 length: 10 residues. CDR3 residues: CASGRGEQYF. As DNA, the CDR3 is TGTGCCAGCGGCCGAGGCGAGCAGTACTTC.

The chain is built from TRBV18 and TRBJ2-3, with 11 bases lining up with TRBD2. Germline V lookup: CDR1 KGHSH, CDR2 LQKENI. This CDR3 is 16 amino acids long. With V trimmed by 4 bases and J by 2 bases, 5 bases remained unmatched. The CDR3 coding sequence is TGTGCCAGCTCACTCGGGACTAGCGGATTCACAGATACGCAGTATTTT. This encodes CASSLGTSGFTDTQYF.